These 30 T cell receptor beta chains came from one sample sequenced in a study of T cell responses to AZD1222 COVID-19 vaccine. Profiling relied on immunoSEQ multiplex PCR, and the TCRdb table lists in-frame clones only, not all of them. The sample records about 150,000 clones, approximately 90% being singletons. This material consisted of peripheral blood, taken on day 0 of AZD1222 vaccination. The receptors derive from an adult in good health.

V and J are TRBV4-3 and TRBJ1-4; 9 bases fit TRBD1. After removal of 6 bases from V and 8 bases from J, the junction contained 1 base not matched to a gene. This CDR3 has 12 residues. The germline gives CDR1 LGHNA, CDR2 YSLEER. The CDR3 sequence: CASSGQGEKLFF. The CDR3 region has the DNA TGCGCCAGCAGTGGACAGGGGGAAAAACTGTTTTTT.

The rearrangement links TRBV24-1 to TRBJ2-6, with TRBD2 matching over 7 bases. The ends lost 9 bases at V and 0 bases at J; junction bases unmatched: 4. The CDR3 runs to 15 residues. CDR1 KGHDR and CDR2 SFDVKD come from the germline V gene. CDR3 amino acids: CATQGGDSGANVLTF. The CDR3 DNA sequence: TGTGCCACCCAGGGAGGGGACTCTGGGGCCAACGTCCTGACTTTC.

At least ten counts were recorded for this clone. The chain joins TRBV4-2 to TRBJ2-2, with D tentatively TRBD2 (5 bases). The germline CDR1 and CDR2 sequences are LGHNA and YNFKEQ. The CDR3 covers 14 residues. V shed 4 bases and J shed 4 bases, with 10 bases lying between them. The DNA for the CDR3 is TGTGCCAGCAGCCCTTTCGGAGGCACCGGGGAGCTGTTTTTT. Protein: CASSPFGGTGELFF.

The DNA for the CDR3 is TGTGCCAGCAGCCAAGCAGACTCTGGGGCCAACGTCCTGACTTTC. Its protein product is CASSQADSGANVLTF. The gene calls are TRBV3-1 (or the pseudogene TRBV3-2) and TRBJ2-6; D is unresolved. Trimming shortened V by 1 base and J by 0 bases, and 4 bases separated the two germline ends. The CDR3 length is 15 residues. Germline loops: CDR1 LGHDT, CDR2 YNNKEL (reference sequence).

V gene TRBV28 combines with J gene TRBJ2-7; TRBD2 might be the D (5 bases). From germline, CDR1 is MDHEN and CDR2 SYDVKM. V lost 6 bases, J lost 0 bases, and 12 bases lay in between. The length of the CDR3 is 14 residues. CDR3 protein: CASSVTGGSYEQYF. The CDR3 DNA follows: TGTGCCAGCAGCGTGACTGGAGGCTCCTACGAGCAGTACTTC.

Concerning this clone: Other DNA sequences in the sample encode the same CDR3. The rearrangement joins TRBV28 to TRBJ2-2, with 11 bases that match TRBD1. V lost 3 bases, J lost 4 bases, and 13 bases stayed unmatched. This CDR3 comprises 19 residues. CDR1 is MDHEN and CDR2 is SYDVKM in the germline V gene. The CDR3 coding sequence is TGTGCCAGCAGTTTTTTTCTTAGGGGACAGGGGGGCGGCACCGGGGAGCTGTTTTTT. Protein sequence: CASSFFLRGQGGGTGELFF.

This chain joins TRBV7-9 and TRBJ2-1; 8 nucleotides agree with TRBD1. Germline V gives CDR1 SEHNR, CDR2 FQNEAQ (reference sequence). V was clipped by 4 bases and J by 5 bases; unmatched bases: 10. This CDR3 region has 16 residues. The CDR3 DNA reads TGTGCCAGCAGCTCTCCGGACAGGGATAGAGACAATGAGCAGTTCTTC. It specifies CASSSPDRDRDNEQFF.

V usage is TRBV19 and J usage is TRBJ1-1, with D uncertain. Trimming cost V 0 bases and J 1 base, with 12 bases left between them. The CDR3 is 16 residues long. The V gene's germline CDR1 is LNHDA and CDR2 SQIVND (reference sequence). The CDR3 spells CASSIEAGRANTEAFF. The DNA of the CDR3 is TGTGCCAGTAGTATAGAAGCAGGCCGGGCGAACACTGAAGCTTTCTTT.

The chain links TRBV9 to TRBJ1-5; D remains unclear. The CDR3 covers 14 residues. Germline assignment: CDR1 SGDLS and CDR2 YYNGEE. The ends were cut back, 0 bases at V and 7 bases at J, with 11 bases in the middle. The CDR3 bases are TGTGCCAGCAGCGTAGGTCAGGTTGGACAGCCCCAGCATTTT. This gives the protein CASSVGQVGQPQHF.

The chain links TRBV15 to TRBJ2-7; D is unclear. The CDR3 contains 14 residues. Germline V lookup: CDR1 LNHNV, CDR2 YYDKDF (reference sequence). The ends were cut back, 1 base at V and 0 bases at J, with 7 bases in the middle. CDR3 DNA: TGTGCCACCAGCAGAGTGGGCGGCTCCTACGAGCAGTACTTC. Its translation: CATSRVGGSYEQYF.

The rearrangement joins TRBV5-1 to TRBJ2-6; tentatively, D is TRBD1 (6 bases). The germline CDR1 and CDR2 sequences are SGHRS and YFSETQ. The V gene lost 2 bases and the J gene lost 2 bases, with 14 bases spanning the gap. CDR3 length: 17 amino acids. Written as DNA, the CDR3 is TGCGCCAGCAGCTTCAACCAAAACAGGGCTGGGGCCAACGTCCTGACTTTC. This codes for CASSFNQNRAGANVLTF.

The rearrangement joins TRBV5-4 to TRBJ1-2; 10 bases are shared with TRBD1. Trimming took 4 bases from V and 4 from J; bases not matched to a gene: 10. The CDR3 is 16 amino acids. Germline V gives CDR1 SGHNT, CDR2 YYREEE (reference sequence). Here the CDR3 reads CASSLPDRGRFYGYTF. The CDR3 coding sequence is TGTGCCAGCAGCCTCCCAGACAGGGGGCGGTTCTATGGCTACACCTTC.

The genes are TRBV2 and TRBJ2-5, with D perhaps being TRBD1 or TRBD2 (5 bases each). The CDR3 runs to 15 residues. Germline CDR1 is SNHLY and CDR2 is FYNNEI. The germline V and J ends were trimmed by 6 bases and 2 bases, with 16 bases remaining between them. The CDR3 is CASRWTGARQETQYF. The CDR3 DNA follows: TGTGCCAGCAGGTGGACTGGGGCTCGGCAAGAGACCCAGTACTTC.

This chain connects TRBV7-2 to TRBJ2-5; D remains ambiguous. Trimming took 1 base from V and 5 from J, leaving 11 bases between them. The V gene's germline CDR1 is SGHTA and CDR2 FQGNSA. The CDR3 is 14 amino acids. The CDR3 bases are TGTGCCAGCAGCTTAGGTAGGACGACGGAGACCCAGTACTTC. Its protein is CASSLGRTTETQYF.

The rearrangement uses TRBV6-2 or TRBV6-3 and TRBJ2-1; the D gene is possibly TRBD2 (5 bases). The CDR3 spans 15 residues. Germline loops: CDR1 MNHEY, CDR2 SVGEGT. V was cut by 4 bases and J by 6 bases, with 16 bases left in between. This chain's CDR3 is CASSSTAYEGNEQFF. The CDR3 nucleotides are TGTGCCAGCAGTTCTACAGCTTATGAGGGCAATGAGCAGTTCTTC.

This clone is a singleton in its sample. This chain links TRBV20-1 with TRBJ1-1, with D possibly being TRBD1 (5 bases). The CDR3 spans 16 residues. In germline, CDR1 is DFQATT, CDR2 SNEGSKA (reference sequence). With 3 bases removed from V and 5 bases from J, the gap between germline ends came to 22 bases. CDR3 residues: CSASRAQGLWNTEAFF. In nucleotides, the CDR3 is TGCAGTGCTAGTCGGGCCCAGGGCCTCTGGAATACTGAAGCTTTCTTT.

V and J are TRBV7-9 and TRBJ1-2; 12 bases are a match to TRBD1. Germline CDR1 SEHNR, CDR2 FQNEAQ (reference sequence). V gave up 4 bases and J gave up 7 bases; unmatched junction bases: 7. The CDR3 extends over 15 amino acids. The CDR3 DNA follows: TGTGCCAGCAGCTCTTCCGGGACAGGGGGCTCTGGCTACACCTTC. Protein: CASSSSGTGGSGYTF.

The chain carries TRBV5-5 and TRBJ1-6; 7 nucleotides agree with TRBD1. The length of the CDR3 is 15 residues. CDR1 is SGHKS, CDR2 YYEKEE, per germline (reference sequence). J was trimmed by 1 base and V by 4 bases; bases with no gene match: 2. The DNA of the CDR3 is TGTGCCAGCAGCCCAGGGGGTTCCTATAATTCACCCCTCCACTTT. As protein: CASSPGGSYNSPLHF.

The rearrangement links TRBV27 to TRBJ2-6, with D unresolved. Germline values: CDR1 MNHEY, CDR2 SMNVEV (reference sequence). The V gene lost 2 bases and the J gene lost 0 bases, with 14 bases spanning the gap. CDR3 length: 18 residues. Written as DNA, the CDR3 is TGTGCCAGCAGTTTAGGCCTACAGAGAGCCTCTGGGGCCAACGTCCTGACTTTC. It yields the protein CASSLGLQRASGANVLTF.

This chain connects TRBV27 to TRBJ1-5, with 9 nucleotides matching TRBD1. The CDR3 sequence is 17 residues long. Germline V gene data show CDR1 as MNHEY and CDR2 as SMNVEV (reference sequence). Losses at the gene ends were 4 bases for V and 4 bases for J; bases not matched to a gene: 11. The CDR3 region is CASSSGTGTAKNQPQHF. CDR3 nucleotide sequence: TGTGCCAGCAGTTCCGGGACAGGGACGGCCAAAAATCAGCCCCAGCATTTT.

The chain links TRBV1 to TRBJ1-2. TRBV1 is termed a pseudogene. There are 13 residues in the CDR3. The CDR3 protein is CTSVTDSNYGYTF. In DNA form, the CDR3 reads TGCACCAGCGTTACAGACTCCAACTATGGCTACACCTTC.

V and J are TRBV15 and TRBJ2-7, with TRBD2 identical over 12 bases. This CDR3 is built from 19 residues. Germline CDR1 and CDR2: LNHNV and YYDKDF (reference sequence). V lost 1 base and J lost 0; bases outside the gene matches: 10. The CDR3 bases are TGTGCCACCAGCAGAGCGGGCACCGGGACTAGCGGGTACTCCTACGAGCAGTACTTC. As protein: CATSRAGTGTSGYSYEQYF.

V and J are TRBV29-1 and TRBJ2-2; 8 nucleotides match TRBD1. Germline CDR1 and CDR2: SQVTM and ANQGSEA. J gave up 6 bases and V 1 base, and 4 bases lay outside the gene matches. This CDR3 has 14 residues. In nucleotides, the CDR3 is TGCAGCGTTGAAGGACAGGGGTTAGCCGGGGAGCTGTTTTTT. Amino acids: CSVEGQGLAGELFF.

The rearrangement uses TRBV6-2 or TRBV6-3 and TRBJ1-5, with TRBD1 matching over 9 bases. V was pared by 0 bases and J by 2 bases, with 2 bases of the junction left unmatched. Germline V lookup: CDR1 MNHEY, CDR2 SVGEGT. This CDR3 contains 16 residues. CDR3 region: CASSYSRDRGNQPQHF. As DNA, the CDR3 is TGTGCCAGCAGTTACTCCCGGGACAGGGGCAATCAGCCCCAGCATTTT.

V gene TRBV18 combines with J gene TRBJ2-7; 11 positions agree with TRBD2. J lost 2 bases, V lost 3 bases, and 6 bases had no gene match. The CDR3 is 16 residues long. CDR1 KGHSH and CDR2 LQKENI come from the germline V gene. Here the CDR3 DNA reads TGTGCCAGCTCACCGCAGGGACTAGCGGTTACCTACGAGCAGTACTTC. Protein: CASSPQGLAVTYEQYF. Full variable domain (rest looked up from reference TRBV18 and TRBJ2-7): NAGVMQNPRHLVRRRGQEARLRCSPMKGHSHVYWYRQLPEEGLKFMVYLQKENIIDESGMPKERFSAEFPKEGPSILRIQQVVRGDSAAYFCASSPQGLAVTYEQYFGPGTRLTVT.

This clone was counted a single time. The CDR3 nucleotides are TGTGCCAGCAGCTTAGAACAGTCCTATGGCTACACCTTC. It yields the protein CASSLEQSYGYTF. V is TRBV7-9 and J is TRBJ1-2; no clear D gene. CDR3 length equals 13 residues. Between the trimmed V and J ends, which lost 1 base and 4 bases, there was a span of 7 bases. Germline assignment: CDR1 SEHNR and CDR2 FQNEAQ (reference sequence).

The rearrangement links TRBV28 to TRBJ1-1; the D is unclear. This CDR3 region has 11 residues. Trimming removed 4 bases at V and 11 bases at J, with 11 bases between. Germline CDR1 is MDHEN and CDR2 is SYDVKM. The CDR3 bases are TGTGCCAGCAGTTCCCCGCCCGTGGCTTTCTTT. Translation gives CASSSPPVAFF.

The V call is TRBV16, the J call TRBJ2-1; 15 bases map to TRBD2. The CDR3 has 18 residues. Trimming removed 3 bases from V and 4 bases from J; junction bases left unmatched: 7. CDR1 is KGHSY, CDR2 FQNENV, per germline. The CDR3 region is CASSHSGLAGGRYNEQFF. Here the CDR3 DNA reads TGTGCCAGCAGCCACTCGGGACTAGCGGGAGGAAGATACAATGAGCAGTTCTTC. Full variable domain (outside the CDR3, taken from reference TRBV16 and TRBJ2-1): GEEVAQTPKHLVRGEGQKAKLYCAPIKGHSYVFWYQQVLKNEFKFLISFQNENVFDETGMPKERFSAKCLPNSPCSLEIQATKLEDSAVYFCASSHSGLAGGRYNEQFFGPGTRLTVL.

This clone has just a few counts. The chain couples TRBV19 to TRBJ1-1, with D possibly TRBD1 on 5 matching bases. Germline values: CDR1 LNHDA, CDR2 SQIVND (reference sequence). CDR3 size: 11 residues. V lost 8 bases and J 7 bases, leaving 11 bases between the germline ends. DNA for the CDR3: TGTGCCAGTGTCCGGGACCGTGAAGCTTTCTTT. Protein product: CASVRDREAFF. The full variable domain, completed using reference TRBV19 and TRBJ1-1, is DGGITQSPKYLFRKEGQNVTLSCEQNLNHDAMYWYRQDPGQGLRLIYYSQIVNDFQKGDIAEGYSVSREKKESFPLTVTSAQKNPTAFYLCASVRDREAFFGQGTRLTVV.

V and J are TRBV19 and TRBJ1-1; unclear D gene. Trimming stripped 8 bases from V and 5 bases from J, with 18 bases between. Germline lookup yields CDR1 LNHDA and CDR2 SQIVND (reference sequence). The CDR3 is 14 residues long. CDR3 region: CASSTGGGSTEAFF. The CDR3 nucleotides are TGTGCCAGTTCGACCGGCGGAGGGAGTACTGAAGCTTTCTTT.